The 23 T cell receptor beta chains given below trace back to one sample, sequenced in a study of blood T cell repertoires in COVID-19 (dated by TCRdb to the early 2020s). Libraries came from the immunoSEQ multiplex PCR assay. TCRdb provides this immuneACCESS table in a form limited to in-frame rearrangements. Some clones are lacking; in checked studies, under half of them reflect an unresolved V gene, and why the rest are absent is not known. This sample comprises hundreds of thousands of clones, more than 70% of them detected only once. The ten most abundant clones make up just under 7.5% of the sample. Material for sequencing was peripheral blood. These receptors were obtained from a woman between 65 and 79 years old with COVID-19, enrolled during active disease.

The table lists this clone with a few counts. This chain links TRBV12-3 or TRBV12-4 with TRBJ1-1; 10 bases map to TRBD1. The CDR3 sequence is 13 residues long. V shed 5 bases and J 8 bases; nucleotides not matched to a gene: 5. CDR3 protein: CASSPDRGLEAFF. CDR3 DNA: TGTGCCAGCAGTCCCGACAGGGGGCTAGAAGCTTTCTTT.

The CDR3 sequence is CASSINWEGLHGGSPLHF. The CDR3 DNA follows: TGCGCCAGCAGTATTAATTGGGAGGGATTACACGGTGGTTCACCCCTCCACTTT. This rearrangement joins TRBV4-3 to TRBJ1-6, with D hard to call. The ends were cut back, 6 bases at V and 9 bases at J, with 27 bases in the middle. The germline CDR1 and CDR2 sequences are LGHNA and YSLEER. The CDR3 loop spans 18 amino acids.

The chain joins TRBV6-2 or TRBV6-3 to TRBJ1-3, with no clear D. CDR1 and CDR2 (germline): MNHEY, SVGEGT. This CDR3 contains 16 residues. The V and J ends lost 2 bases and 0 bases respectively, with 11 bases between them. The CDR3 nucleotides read TGTGCCAGCAGTTACGAACGCCCGGGCTCTGGAAACACCATATATTTT. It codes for CASSYERPGSGNTIYF.

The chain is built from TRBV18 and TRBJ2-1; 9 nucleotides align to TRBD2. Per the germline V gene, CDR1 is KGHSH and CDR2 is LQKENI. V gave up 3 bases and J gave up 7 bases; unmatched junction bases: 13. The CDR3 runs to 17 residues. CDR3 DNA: TGTGCCAGCTCACCCCTAAAGAGCGGGGGGTCGCTAAATGAGCAGTTCTTC. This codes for CASSPLKSGGSLNEQFF.

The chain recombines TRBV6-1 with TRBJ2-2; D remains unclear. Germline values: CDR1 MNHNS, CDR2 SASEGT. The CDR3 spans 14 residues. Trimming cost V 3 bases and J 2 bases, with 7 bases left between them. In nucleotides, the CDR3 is TGTGCCAGCAGTGAGAACAGAAACACCGGGGAGCTGTTTTTT. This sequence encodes CASSENRNTGELFF.

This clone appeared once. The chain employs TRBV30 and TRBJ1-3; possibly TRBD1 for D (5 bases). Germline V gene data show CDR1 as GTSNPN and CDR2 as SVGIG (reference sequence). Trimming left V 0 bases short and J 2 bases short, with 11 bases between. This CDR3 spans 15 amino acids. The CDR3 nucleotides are TGTGCCTGGAGTGTAGACAGTCTTACTGGAAACACCATATATTTT. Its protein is CAWSVDSLTGNTIYF. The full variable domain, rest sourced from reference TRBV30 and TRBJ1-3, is SQTIHQWPATLVQPVGSPLSLECTVEGTSNPNLYWYRQAAGRGLQLLFYSVGIGQISSEVPQNLSASRPQDRQFILSSKKLLLSDSGFYLCAWSVDSLTGNTIYFGEGSWLTVV.

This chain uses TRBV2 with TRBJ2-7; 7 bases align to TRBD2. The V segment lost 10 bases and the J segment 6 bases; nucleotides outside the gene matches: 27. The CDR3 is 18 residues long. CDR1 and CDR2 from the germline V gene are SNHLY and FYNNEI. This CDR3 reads CATLRGYDIGTSGGEQYF. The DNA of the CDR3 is TGTGCCACCCTCCGCGGGTATGATATTGGGACTTCGGGAGGCGAGCAGTACTTC.

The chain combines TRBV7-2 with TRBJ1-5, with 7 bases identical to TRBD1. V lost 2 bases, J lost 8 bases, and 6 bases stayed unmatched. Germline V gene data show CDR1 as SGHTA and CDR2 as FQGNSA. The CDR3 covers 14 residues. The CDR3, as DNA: TGTGCCAGCAGCTTATTAGGGGGCGGGAAGCCCCAGCATTTT. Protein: CASSLLGGGKPQHF. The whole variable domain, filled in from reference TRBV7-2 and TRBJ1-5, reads GAGVSQSPSNKVTEKGKDVELRCDPISGHTALYWYRQSLGQGLEFLIYFQGNSAPDKSGLPSDRFSAERTGGSVSTLTIQRTQQEDSAVYLCASSLLGGGKPQHFGDGTRLSIL.

The CDR3 nucleotides are TGTGCCAGCAGCGGCAGACAGGCGCCCTACGAGCAGTACTTC. Its protein is CASSGRQAPYEQYF. The chain employs TRBV9 and TRBJ2-7, with D tentatively TRBD1 (6 bases). The V end was cut by 3 bases, the J end by 2 bases, with 12 bases between. The CDR3 spans 14 residues. Germline V gene data show CDR1 as SGDLS and CDR2 as YYNGEE.

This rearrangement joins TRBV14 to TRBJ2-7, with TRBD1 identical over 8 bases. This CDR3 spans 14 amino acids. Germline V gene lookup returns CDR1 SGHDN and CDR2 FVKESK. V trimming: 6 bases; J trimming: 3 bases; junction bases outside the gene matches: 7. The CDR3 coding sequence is TGTGCCAGCAGTCTGGACAGGGTAGGCTACGAGCAGTACTTC. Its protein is CASSLDRVGYEQYF. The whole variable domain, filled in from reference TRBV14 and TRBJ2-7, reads EAGVTQFPSHSVIEKGQTVTLRCDPISGHDNLYWYRRVMGKEIKFLLHFVKESKQDESGMPNNRFLAERTGGTYSTLKVQPAELEDSGVYFCASSLDRVGYEQYFGPGTRLTVT.

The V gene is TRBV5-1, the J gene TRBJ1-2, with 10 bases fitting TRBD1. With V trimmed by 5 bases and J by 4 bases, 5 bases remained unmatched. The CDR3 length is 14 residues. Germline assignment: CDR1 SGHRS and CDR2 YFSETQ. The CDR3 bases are TGCGCCAGCAGTGTTGGGGACAGGGGCTATGGCTACACCTTC. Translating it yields CASSVGDRGYGYTF.

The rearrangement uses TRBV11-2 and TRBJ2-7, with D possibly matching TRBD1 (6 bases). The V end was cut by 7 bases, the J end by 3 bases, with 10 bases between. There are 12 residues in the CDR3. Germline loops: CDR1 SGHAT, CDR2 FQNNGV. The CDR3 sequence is CASNRDRYEQYF. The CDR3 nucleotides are TGTGCCAGCAACAGGGACCGCTACGAGCAGTACTTC.

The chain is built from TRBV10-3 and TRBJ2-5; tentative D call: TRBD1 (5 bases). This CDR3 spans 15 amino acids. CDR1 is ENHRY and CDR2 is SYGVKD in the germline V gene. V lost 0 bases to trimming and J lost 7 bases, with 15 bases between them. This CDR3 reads CAISESYLGQGTQYF. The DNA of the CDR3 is TGTGCCATCAGTGAGTCGTATTTGGGGCAGGGGACCCAGTACTTC.

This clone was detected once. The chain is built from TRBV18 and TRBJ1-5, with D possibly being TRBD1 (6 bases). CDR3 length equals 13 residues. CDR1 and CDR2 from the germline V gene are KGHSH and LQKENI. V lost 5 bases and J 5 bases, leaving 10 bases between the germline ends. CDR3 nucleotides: TGTGCCAGCTCAAAAGCAGGGGATCAGCCCCAGCATTTT. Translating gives CASSKAGDQPQHF.

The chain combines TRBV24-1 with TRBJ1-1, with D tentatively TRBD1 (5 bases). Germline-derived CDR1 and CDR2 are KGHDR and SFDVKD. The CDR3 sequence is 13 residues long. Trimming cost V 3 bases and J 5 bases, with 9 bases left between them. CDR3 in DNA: TGTGCCACCAGTGATCCGGGGGGTACTGAAGCTTTCTTT. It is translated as CATSDPGGTEAFF.

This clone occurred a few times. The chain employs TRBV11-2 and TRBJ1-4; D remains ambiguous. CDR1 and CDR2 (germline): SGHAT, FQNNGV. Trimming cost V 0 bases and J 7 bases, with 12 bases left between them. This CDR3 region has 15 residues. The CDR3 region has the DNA TGTGCCAGCAGCTTAGATGGCAGGTCTTTTGAAAAACTGTTTTTT. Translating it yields CASSLDGRSFEKLFF.

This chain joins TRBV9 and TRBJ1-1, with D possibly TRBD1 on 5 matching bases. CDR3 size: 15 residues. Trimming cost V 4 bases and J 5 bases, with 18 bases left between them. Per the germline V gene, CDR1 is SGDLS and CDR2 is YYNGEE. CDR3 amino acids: CASSSAPVGGTEAFF. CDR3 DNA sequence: TGTGCCAGCAGCTCCGCTCCCGTGGGGGGGACTGAAGCTTTCTTT.

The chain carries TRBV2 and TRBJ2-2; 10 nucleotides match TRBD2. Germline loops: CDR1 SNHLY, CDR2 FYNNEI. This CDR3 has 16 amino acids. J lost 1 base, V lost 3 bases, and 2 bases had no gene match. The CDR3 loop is CASSDLAGGNTGELFF. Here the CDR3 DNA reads TGTGCCAGCAGTGACTTAGCGGGGGGGAACACCGGGGAGCTGTTTTTT.

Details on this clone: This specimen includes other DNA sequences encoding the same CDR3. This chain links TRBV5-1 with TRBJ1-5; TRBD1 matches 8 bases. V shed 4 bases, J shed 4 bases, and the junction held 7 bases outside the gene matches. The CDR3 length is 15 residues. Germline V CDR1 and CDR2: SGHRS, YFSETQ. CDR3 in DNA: TGCGCCAGCAGCAGTACAGGGGGTGGGAATCAGCCCCAGCATTTT. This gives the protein CASSSTGGGNQPQHF.

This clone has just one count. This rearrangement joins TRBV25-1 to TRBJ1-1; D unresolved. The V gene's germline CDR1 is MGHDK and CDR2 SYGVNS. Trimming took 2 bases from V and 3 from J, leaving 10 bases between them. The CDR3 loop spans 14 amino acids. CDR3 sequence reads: CASSETGSYTEAFF. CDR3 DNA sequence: TGTGCCAGCAGTGAAACGGGTTCATACACTGAAGCTTTCTTT. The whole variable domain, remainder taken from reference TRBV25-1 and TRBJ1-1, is EADIYQTPRYLVIGTGKKITLECSQTMGHDKMYWYQQDPGMELHLIHYSYGVNSTEKGDLSSESTVSRIRTEHFPLTLESARPSHTSQYLCASSETGSYTEAFFGQGTRLTVV.

This CDR3 reads CASRHRGPGSSEKLFF. CDR3 nucleotide sequence: TGTGCCAGCCGACACAGGGGGCCTGGTTCGAGTGAAAAACTGTTTTTT. The chain is built from TRBV7-6 and TRBJ1-4; TRBD1 matches 9 bases. J lost 7 bases, V lost 8 bases, and 14 bases had no gene match. Germline CDR1 reads SGHVS; CDR2 reads FNYEAQ. The CDR3 spans 16 residues.

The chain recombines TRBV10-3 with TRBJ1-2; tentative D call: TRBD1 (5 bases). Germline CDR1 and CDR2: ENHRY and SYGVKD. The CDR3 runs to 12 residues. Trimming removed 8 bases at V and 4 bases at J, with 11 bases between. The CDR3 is CAIGDSLYGYTF. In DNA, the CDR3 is TGTGCCATCGGGGACTCTCTCTATGGCTACACCTTC.

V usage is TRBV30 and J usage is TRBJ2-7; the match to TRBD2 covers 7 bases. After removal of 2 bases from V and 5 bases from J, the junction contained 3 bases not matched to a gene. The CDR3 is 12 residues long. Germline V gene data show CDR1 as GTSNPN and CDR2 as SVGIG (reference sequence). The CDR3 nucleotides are TGTGCCTGGAGTACGACTAGCCACGAGCAGTACTTC. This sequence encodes CAWSTTSHEQYF.